This T cell receptor (beta chain) was obtained from a study of CD8 T cells in ankylosing spondylitis (dated by TCRdb to the late 2010s). Turning to the overall study: The study profiled T cell receptor beta repertoires in healthy donors and ankylosing spondylitis patients to find disease-linked TCR variants. The whole study cohort included over 85 healthy donors and 25 ankylosing spondylitis patients. Samples of peripheral blood were taken, and for ankylosing spondylitis patients, synovial fluid was collected as well. Paper-wide results and their limitations: Significant enrichment of the disease-linked clones was reported in matched synovial fluid samples from ankylosing spondylitis patients. Some of the motif variants had been reported before in the synovial fluid and blood of reactive arthritis patients, a finding that suggests common disease-initiation mechanisms. Blood from ankylosing spondylitis patients appeared to be characterized by a TCR beta motif made up of about 8 highly homologous amino acid variants. The disease-linked clones had a CD8+ phenotype and were found at relatively low frequencies in peripheral blood.

This clonotype appeared many times. Its recognized antigen is unknown. The record has no base qualities; no much larger clone is one base away. The germline V and J ends show losses of 5 bases and 5 bases respectively, and no gene match explains 3 bases of the junction. From the cysteine through the phenylalanine, the CDR3 covers 13 amino acids. CDR3 DNA only is kept here, 39 bases in frame from base 1. Per the germline V gene, SGHTA is the CDR1 and FQGNSA is the CDR2. Data came from an Illumina HiSeq 2500. Quantitative 5'-RACE with molecular barcodes was used to prepare TCR beta libraries. As for the original processing: A new computational method, built on a probabilistic model of VDJ rearrangement, was used to identify disease-linked TCR variants. In-frame beta chains were kept once TCRdb had trimmed the public reads at Q25 with fastp and called clones with MiXCR. Entries that share a CDR3 protein sequence are merged under the most common genes and DNA. TCRdb, rather than the study authors, made the V and J calls. The sample includes more than 500,000 distinct CDR3 sequences, with under 5.5% observed a single time. Of the sample, 3.5% is held by the ten largest clones.

Material: blood, either unsorted or a sorted T cell fraction (not recorded which). The TCR sequence derives from a male donor with ankylosing spondylitis. Rearrangement joined TRBV7-2 to TRBJ1-5; 7 of the junction bases match TRBD1. At the DNA level, the sequence is TGTGCCAGCAGCCAACAGGGGTATCAGCCCCAGCATTTT. Its coded protein is CASSQQGYQPQHF.